Below, 21 T cell receptor beta chains from the same sample are listed, as sequenced in a study of T cells in localized non-small cell lung cancer. Here immunoSEQ multiplex PCR was the method, and the copy in TCRdb shows in-frame clones only, minus some. The sample records 1,000 to 1,500 clones, about 20% being singletons. Sample: normal lung tissue next to the tumor, taken before any cancer treatment. These receptors were taken from a man between 40 and 75 years old with stage I lung adenocarcinoma.

The chain links TRBV19 to TRBJ2-2, with 11 bases that match TRBD2. With 3 bases clipped from V and 5 bases from J, the junction kept 8 bases outside the gene matches. This CDR3 has 17 amino acids. The V gene's germline CDR1 is LNHDA and CDR2 SQIVND (reference sequence). The CDR3, as DNA: TGTGCCAGTAGTATTACTAGCGGGAGTTATCGTACCGGGGAGCTGTTTTTT. It is translated as CASSITSGSYRTGELFF.

This clone is medium-sized. The chain is built from TRBV11-3 and TRBJ2-1, with D maybe TRBD1 (6 bases). Germline CDR1 SGHNT, CDR2 YENEEA. The CDR3 covers 14 residues. The V gene lost 0 bases and the J gene lost 6 bases, with 9 bases spanning the gap. The CDR3 reads CASSLDRGANEQFF. The DNA for the CDR3 is TGTGCCAGCAGCTTAGACAGGGGTGCCAATGAGCAGTTCTTC.

The chain uses TRBV28 and TRBJ1-1; no definite D call. This CDR3 has 14 amino acids. Germline CDR1 MDHEN, CDR2 SYDVKM. The V and J ends lost 6 bases and 5 bases respectively, with 16 bases between them. The CDR3 DNA reads as TGTGCCAGCAGACCCCCGTCGGGTAGGACTGAAGCTTTCTTT. Protein: CASRPPSGRTEAFF.

V and J are TRBV5-1 and TRBJ2-3, with a possible D match to TRBD2 (6 bases). This CDR3 comprises 14 residues. The V end was cut by 4 bases, the J end by 6 bases, with 15 bases between. The germline gives CDR1 SGHRS, CDR2 YFSETQ. The CDR3 region has the DNA TGCGCCAGCAGCAAGGACGGGGGTTACGATACGCAGTATTTT. Amino acid sequence: CASSKDGGYDTQYF. Supplemented by reference TRBV5-1 and TRBJ2-3, the full variable domain reads KAGVTQTPRYLIKTRGQQVTLSCSPISGHRSVSWYQQTPGQGLQFLFEYFSETQRNKGNFPGRFSGRQFSNSRSEMNVSTLELGDSALYLCASSKDGGYDTQYFGPGTRLTVL.

By share, this clone counts as medium-sized (0.01 to 0.1%). The CDR3, as DNA: TGTGCCAGCAGCACGGGACTAGCGGGAGGACCACGCGGCTACGAGCAGTACTTC. Its protein is CASSTGLAGGPRGYEQYF. The chain joins TRBV11-3 to TRBJ2-7; 15 nucleotides agree with TRBD2. The CDR3 runs 18 residues. V trimming: 5 bases; J trimming: 3 bases; junction bases outside the gene matches: 11. CDR1 and CDR2 from the germline V gene are SGHNT and YENEEA.

This chain links TRBV18 with TRBJ2-7; 7 nucleotides agree with TRBD1. V lost 3 bases to trimming and J lost 2 bases; unmatched junction nucleotides: 7. The CDR3 is 15 amino acids. Looked up from germline, CDR1 is KGHSH and CDR2 is LQKENI. Here the CDR3 DNA reads TGTGCCAGCTCACCCGACAGGGTCGGGGCCTACGAGCAGTACTTC. It specifies CASSPDRVGAYEQYF.

The chain couples TRBV11-3 to TRBJ2-2; D uncertain. Germline V gene sequence: CDR1 SGHNT, CDR2 YENEEA. V was pared by 6 bases and J by 1 base, with 18 bases between. The CDR3 consists of 17 residues. In nucleotides, the CDR3 is TGTGCCAGCAGTACGTCAGACCCAACGGGGAACACCGGGGAGCTGTTTTTT. Amino acids: CASSTSDPTGNTGELFF.

In its sample, this clone ranks as medium-sized. V usage is TRBV11-3 and J usage is TRBJ1-2, with D possibly being TRBD1 (5 bases). The germline V gene has CDR1 SGHNT and CDR2 YENEEA. V was pared by 5 bases and J by 4 bases, with 20 bases between. The CDR3 contains 16 residues. The DNA for the CDR3 is TGTGCCAGCAGCCAAGCTCTAGTAGGGGACCCCTATGGCTACACCTTC. It specifies CASSQALVGDPYGYTF. Supplemented by reference TRBV11-3 and TRBJ1-2, the full variable domain reads EAGVVQSPRYKIIEKKQPVAFWCNPISGHNTLYWYLQNLGQGPELLIRYENEEAVDDSQLPKDRFSAERLKGVDSTLKIQPAELGDSAVYLCASSQALVGDPYGYTFGSGTRLTVV.

This clone was seen only a few times. The rearrangement uses TRBV25-1 and TRBJ1-1; D gene unclear. CDR3 length: 13 amino acids. Trimming took off 3 bases at V and 5 bases at J, with 10 bases between the two ends. Germline-derived CDR1 and CDR2 are MGHDK and SYGVNS. The chain's CDR3 is CASSERRETEAFF. DNA for the CDR3: TGTGCCAGCAGTGAGAGGCGGGAAACTGAAGCTTTCTTT.

The chain uses TRBV7-1 and TRBJ2-1, with D uncertain. TRBV7-1 is an ORF, with its function uncertain. The V end lost 4 bases, the J end lost 2 bases, and 12 bases lay between the germline ends. The CDR3 is 15 residues long. In nucleotides, the CDR3 is TGTGCCAGCAGCTTGGACGGCCCTACCTACAATGAGCAGTTCTTC. This encodes CASSLDGPTYNEQFF.

With regard to this clone: The junction differs from germline at one of its ends, possibly a read error. The chain joins TRBV6-8 to TRBJ2-2; D is unresolved. Germline values: CDR1 MNHGY, CDR2 SAAAGT. The CDR3 length is 14 residues. The CDR3 sequence: CASSDSSSTGELFF. In DNA form, the CDR3 reads TGTGCCAGCAGTGACTCGAGCAGCACCGGGGAGCTGTTTTTT.

The chain employs TRBV30 and TRBJ2-7; 9 bases are a match to TRBD2. This CDR3 comprises 13 residues. The V gene end was trimmed by 2 bases and the J gene end by 6 bases; junction bases not matched to a gene: 5. Germline lookup yields CDR1 GTSNPN and CDR2 SVGIG (reference sequence). CDR3 sequence: CAWSWGTSSEQYF. CDR3 nucleotides: TGTGCCTGGAGTTGGGGGACTAGCTCCGAGCAGTACTTC.

By sample fraction, this clone is medium-sized. This sequence joins TRBV28 and TRBJ2-5; 7 bases map to TRBD2. CDR3 length: 14 amino acids. V was clipped by 4 bases and J by 4 bases; unmatched bases: 6. Germline CDR1 reads MDHEN; CDR2 reads SYDVKM. This CDR3 reads CASSWGGRTETQYF. The CDR3 DNA is TGTGCCAGCAGTTGGGGGGGACGGACAGAGACCCAGTACTTC.

This clone has a handful of counts. The rearrangement uses TRBV4-1 and TRBJ1-1, with 8 bases that match TRBD1. Germline assignment: CDR1 MGHRA and CDR2 YSYEKL. The CDR3 contains 15 residues. J lost 4 bases, V lost 4 bases, and 8 bases had no gene match. Here the CDR3 reads CASSPGQGSITEAFF. The CDR3 nucleotides read TGCGCCAGCAGCCCTGGACAGGGTTCGATCACTGAAGCTTTCTTT.

This rearrangement joins TRBV11-3 to TRBJ2-7; D tentatively reads TRBD1 or TRBD2 (6 bases each). The CDR3 loop spans 14 amino acids. Germline lookup yields CDR1 SGHNT and CDR2 YENEEA. Trimming took off 1 base at V and 2 bases at J, with 9 bases between the two ends. The CDR3 DNA reads as TGTGCCAGCAGCTTAGGGGGGGCGGCCTACGAGCAGTACTTC. Amino acid sequence: CASSLGGAAYEQYF.

The chain combines TRBV30 with TRBJ1-1; D gene uncertain. Looked up from germline, CDR1 is GTSNPN and CDR2 is SVGIG (reference sequence). Trimming cost V 3 bases and J 4 bases, with 12 bases left between them. CDR3 length: 13 amino acids. CDR3 amino acids: CAWREIGATEAFF. The CDR3 region has the DNA TGTGCCTGGAGGGAAATAGGAGCCACTGAAGCTTTCTTT.

The chain has TRBV11-3 and TRBJ2-2; TRBD2 matches 12 bases. J lost 6 bases, V lost 5 bases, and 4 bases had no gene match. The CDR3 is 15 residues long. Per the germline V gene, CDR1 is SGHNT and CDR2 is YENEEA. In DNA form, the CDR3 reads TGTGCCAGCAGCCTCGGACTAGCGGGACCCGGGGAGCTGTTTTTT. Residues: CASSLGLAGPGELFF.

This chain connects TRBV28 to TRBJ2-3, with D possibly being TRBD1 (5 bases). V was cut by 5 bases and J by 4 bases, with 13 bases left in between. Germline-derived CDR1 and CDR2 are MDHEN and SYDVKM. CDR3 length: 14 residues. The CDR3 DNA reads TGTGCCAGCAGTGACAGACGGTGGGCAGATACGCAGTATTTT. Protein sequence: CASSDRRWADTQYF.

This chain connects TRBV11-3 to TRBJ1-2, with 9 nucleotides matching TRBD1. Per the germline V gene, CDR1 is SGHNT and CDR2 is YENEEA. The V and J ends lost 4 bases and 4 bases, in that order; junction bases with no gene match: 4. The CDR3 covers 14 residues. The chain's CDR3 is CASSWGGQGYGYTF. CDR3 coding DNA: TGTGCCAGCAGCTGGGGGGGACAGGGCTATGGCTACACCTTC.

The chain links TRBV6-8 to TRBJ2-5, with D possibly being TRBD1 (6 bases). V shed 3 bases and J shed 5 bases, with 16 bases lying between them. Germline assignment: CDR1 MNHGY and CDR2 SAAAGT. The CDR3 has 15 residues. The CDR3 DNA reads TGTGCCAGCAGTTATCAGGACAGTTGGGGGGAGACCCAGTACTTC. As protein: CASSYQDSWGETQYF.

This sequence joins TRBV28 and TRBJ2-7; 11 bases agree with TRBD1. V was clipped by 5 bases and J by 3 bases; unmatched bases: 9. Per the germline V gene, CDR1 is MDHEN and CDR2 is SYDVKM. The CDR3 is 16 residues long. CDR3: CASSPVGQGVFYEQYF. The CDR3 coding sequence is TGTGCCAGCAGTCCCGTGGGACAGGGGGTATTCTACGAGCAGTACTTC.